One sample yielded the 14 T cell receptor beta chains listed below, sequenced in a study of blood T cell repertoires in COVID-19. Profiling relied on immunoSEQ multiplex PCR, and the TCRdb table lists in-frame clones only, not all of them. The sample carries some 170,000 clones, more than 80% recorded once. Sequencing was performed on peripheral blood. These receptor sequences come from a woman aged 55-75 years with COVID-19, enrolled during active disease.

The gene calls are TRBV3-1 (or the pseudogene TRBV3-2) and TRBJ1-3, with a tentative D call TRBD1 (5 bases). Trimming took 0 bases from V and 2 from J, leaving 8 bases between them. Germline V gene sequence: CDR1 LGHDT, CDR2 YNNKEL (reference sequence). The CDR3 runs 15 residues. This chain's CDR3 is CASSQDKTAGNTIYF. CDR3 DNA sequence: TGTGCCAGCAGCCAAGATAAGACAGCTGGAAACACCATATATTTT.

The chain links TRBV25-1 to TRBJ1-6; D uncertain. The CDR3 covers 16 residues. Trimming took off 1 base at V and 7 bases at J, with 14 bases between the two ends. CDR1 and CDR2 (germline): MGHDK, SYGVNS. The CDR3 region is CASSESVPGSNSPLHF. The CDR3 coding sequence is TGTGCCAGCAGTGAATCTGTACCGGGTTCCAATTCACCCCTCCACTTT.

The chain employs TRBV7-2 and TRBJ1-1; D uncertain. The CDR3 has 13 amino acids. Germline-derived CDR1 and CDR2 are SGHTA and FQGNSA. Between the trimmed V and J ends, which lost 1 base and 8 bases, there was a span of 11 bases. The CDR3 reads CASSLGQDFEAFF. As DNA, the CDR3 is TGTGCCAGCAGCTTAGGGCAGGACTTCGAAGCTTTCTTT.

The chain uses TRBV19 and TRBJ1-1, with 10 positions matching TRBD1. Germline CDR1 LNHDA, CDR2 SQIVND (reference sequence). J lost 2 bases, V lost 5 bases, and 14 bases had no gene match. This CDR3 is built from 18 residues. The CDR3 spells CASSGGQGQVRVNTEAFF. The CDR3 bases are TGTGCCAGTAGTGGGGGACAGGGGCAAGTTCGGGTCAACACTGAAGCTTTCTTT. Using reference TRBV19 and TRBJ1-1 for the parts outside the CDR3, the full variable domain is DGGITQSPKYLFRKEGQNVTLSCEQNLNHDAMYWYRQDPGQGLRLIYYSQIVNDFQKGDIAEGYSVSREKKESFPLTVTSAQKNPTAFYLCASSGGQGQVRVNTEAFFGQGTRLTVV.

This clone was observed a single time. The rearrangement joins TRBV19 to TRBJ1-2; a possible D gene is TRBD1 (6 bases). The CDR3 contains 17 residues. CDR1 is LNHDA, CDR2 SQIVND, per germline (reference sequence). V lost 5 bases to trimming and J lost 4 bases, with 23 bases between them. CDR3 sequence reads: CASSDWGPMGPTYGYTF. The CDR3 DNA reads TGTGCCAGTAGTGATTGGGGGCCGATGGGACCTACCTATGGCTACACCTTC. The full variable domain, completed using reference TRBV19 and TRBJ1-2, is DGGITQSPKYLFRKEGQNVTLSCEQNLNHDAMYWYRQDPGQGLRLIYYSQIVNDFQKGDIAEGYSVSREKKESFPLTVTSAQKNPTAFYLCASSDWGPMGPTYGYTFGSGTRLTVV.

In this sample, this clone turned up once. The CDR3 here is CASSPEPGATDTQYF. The CDR3, as DNA: TGTGCCAGCAGCCCGGAACCTGGGGCCACAGATACGCAGTATTTT. This sequence joins TRBV5-6 and TRBJ2-3, with D possibly being TRBD1 (5 bases). The V end was cut by 4 bases, the J end by 2 bases, with 14 bases between. Germline V CDR1 and CDR2: SGHDT, YYEEEE. This CDR3 is 15 amino acids long.

This clone was seen a single time. J is TRBJ1-1 and V is TRBV29-1; D is unclear. Germline values: CDR1 SQVTM, CDR2 ANQGSEA. The CDR3 is 10 amino acids. Trimming removed 3 bases from V and 6 bases from J, with 5 bases in between. The CDR3 here is CSVDTAEAFF. In DNA form, the CDR3 reads TGCAGCGTTGACACTGCTGAAGCTTTCTTT.

The chain couples TRBV19 to TRBJ1-2, with D perhaps TRBD1 (6 bases). There are 15 residues in the CDR3. From germline, CDR1 is LNHDA and CDR2 SQIVND (reference sequence). The V end was cut by 5 bases, the J end by 8 bases, with 21 bases between. The CDR3 coding sequence is TGTGCCAGTAGTTATGCATTGGGGCAGGGGAAAGGCTACACCTTC. Protein sequence: CASSYALGQGKGYTF.

V and J are TRBV6-5 and TRBJ2-3; 10 bases agree with TRBD2. Germline-derived CDR1 and CDR2 are MNHEY and SVGAGI. CDR3 length: 16 residues. Trimming took 2 bases from V and 4 from J; bases not matched to a gene: 6. CDR3 region: CASSYQASGGADTQYF. CDR3 DNA: TGTGCCAGCAGTTACCAAGCTAGCGGGGGTGCAGATACGCAGTATTTT.

The chain carries TRBV7-2 and TRBJ2-5, with D perhaps TRBD2 (6 bases). V was clipped by 7 bases and J by 4 bases, with 16 bases between them. The CDR3 runs 14 residues. The germline V gene encodes CDR1 SGHTA and CDR2 FQGNSA. In DNA form, the CDR3 reads TGTGCCAGCAACCGCCTCCGGGGGAGAGAGACCCAGTACTTC. As protein: CASNRLRGRETQYF.

The chain combines TRBV5-1 with TRBJ2-5, with D possibly matching TRBD1 (5 bases). Trimming took 0 bases from V and 5 from J, leaving 11 bases between them. This CDR3 is 14 amino acids long. CDR1 is SGHRS, CDR2 YFSETQ, per germline. CDR3 nucleotide sequence: TGCGCCAGCAGCTTGGGGGGCGCAAGGGAGACCCAGTACTTC. It codes for CASSLGGARETQYF.

CDR3 sequence: CASSSSGTGDSGANVLTF. In DNA, the CDR3 is TGTGCCAGTAGTAGCTCCGGGACAGGGGACTCTGGGGCCAACGTCCTGACTTTC. The rearrangement links TRBV19 to TRBJ2-6, with 10 bases identical to TRBD1. The junction had 6 bases not matched to a gene; V was cut back by 4 bases and J by 0 bases. The CDR3 has 18 residues. Germline assignment: CDR1 LNHDA and CDR2 SQIVND (reference sequence).

The rearrangement joins TRBV12-3 or TRBV12-4 to TRBJ1-2; possibly TRBD1 for D (6 bases). Trimming shortened V by 4 bases and J by 4 bases, and 10 bases separated the two germline ends. The CDR3 spans 13 residues. Here the CDR3 reads CASSSTGTYGYTF. The CDR3 nucleotides read TGTGCCAGCAGTTCCACAGGGACCTATGGCTACACCTTC.

The V and J genes are TRBV12-3 or TRBV12-4 and TRBJ1-6; D unclear. The ends were cut back, 2 bases at V and 13 bases at J, with 9 bases in the middle. CDR3 length: 12 amino acids. The chain's CDR3 is CASSLTSPPLHF. The CDR3 coding sequence is TGTGCCAGCAGTTTAACCAGTCCGCCCCTCCACTTT.